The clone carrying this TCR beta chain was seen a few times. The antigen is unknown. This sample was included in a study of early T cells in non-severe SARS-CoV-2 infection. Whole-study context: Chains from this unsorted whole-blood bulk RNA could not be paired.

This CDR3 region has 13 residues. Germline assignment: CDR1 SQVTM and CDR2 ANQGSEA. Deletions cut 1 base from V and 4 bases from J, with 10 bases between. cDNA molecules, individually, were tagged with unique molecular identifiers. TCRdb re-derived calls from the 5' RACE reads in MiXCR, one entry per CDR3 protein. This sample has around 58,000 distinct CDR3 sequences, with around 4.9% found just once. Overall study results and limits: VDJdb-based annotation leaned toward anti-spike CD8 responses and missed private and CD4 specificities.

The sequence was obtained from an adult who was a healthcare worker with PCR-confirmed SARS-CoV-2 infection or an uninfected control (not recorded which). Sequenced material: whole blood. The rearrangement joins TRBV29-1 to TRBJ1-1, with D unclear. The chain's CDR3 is CSVEAGEGTEAFF. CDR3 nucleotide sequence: TGCAGCGTTGAAGCGGGTGAGGGCACTGAAGCTTTCTTT.